These T cell receptor beta chains were read from a single sample in a study of shared clonotypes between healthy human individuals. Sequenced by immunoSEQ multiplex PCR; TCRdb stores in-frame clones only, minus some. Among about 470,000 clones listed, about 85% were seen once. Specimen: PBMCs. The receptors were sampled from a woman aged 40-49 years in good health. Some clones in this sample may be carry-over from other donors' samples. The CDR3 runs from the conserved cysteine through the conserved F or W. A D gene is named only where the DNA matches it firmly. Clone size is given for some rows only: seen once, a few or many times, or a class if the clone is expanded.

V: TRBV9
length: 16
size: .
D: .
CDR3: CASSVGDSRGQETQYF

V: TRBV7-2
length: 16
size: .
D: TRBD2
CDR3: CASSRPGLASYNEQFF

V: TRBV2
length: 15
size: .
D: .
CDR3: CASSEQGSSGNTIYF

V: TRBV9
length: 16
size: .
D: TRBD2
CDR3: CASSALAGGSYNEQFF

V: TRBV7-2
length: 14
size: .
D: .
CDR3: CASSSMTPLGEQYF

V: TRBV7-6
length: 16
size: .
D: .
CDR3: CASSRSSGFGNQPQHF

V: TRBV25-1
length: 15
size: .
D: .
CDR3: CASSEPGTNNYEQFF

V: TRBV7-6
length: 15
size: .
D: .
CDR3: CASSLEQLHTDTQYF

V: TRBV19
length: 12
size: .
D: .
CDR3: CASSRGQFGYTF

V: TRBV5-6
length: 15
size: .
D: TRBD1
CDR3: CASSTTGGPTDTQYF

V: TRBV28
length: 15
size: .
D: TRBD2
CDR3: CASTPGGSGANVLTF

V: TRBV29-1
length: 11
size: few
D: .
CDR3: CSVEVGTAAFF

V: TRBV9
length: 13
size: .
D: .
CDR3: CASSYSSGNTIYF

V: TRBV15
length: 15
size: .
D: TRBD1
CDR3: CATSRPDRWNNEQFF

V: TRBV5-1
length: 14
size: .
D: TRBD1
CDR3: CASSGQGGDEKLFF

V: TRBV6-1
length: 14
size: .
D: .
CDR3: CASSPGTNTGELFF

V: TRBV2
length: 13
size: few
D: .
CDR3: CASMGRLNTEAFF

V: TRBV30
length: 12
size: .
D: TRBD1
CDR3: CAWSVGTGEQYF

V: TRBV10-3
length: 14
size: .
D: .
CDR3: CAISAGEAKNIQYF

V: TRBV10-3
length: 15
size: .
D: .
CDR3: CAISDSYRNTGELFF

V: TRBV28
length: 13
size: .
D: .
CDR3: CASTDQGYTEAFF

V: TRBV10-3
length: 17
size: .
D: TRBD1
CDR3: CAISESLGQGGTGELFF

V: TRBV7-9
length: 16
size: .
D: .
CDR3: CASSLGYVAFNIEAFF

V: TRBV7-9
length: 14
size: .
D: .
CDR3: CASSLSGTNEKLFF

V: TRBV28
length: 15
size: .
D: TRBD2
CDR3: CASSFSGAGGETQYF

V: TRBV7-9
length: 16
size: .
D: .
CDR3: CASSLPLGSVTGELFF

V: TRBV5-6
length: 13
size: .
D: .
CDR3: CASSWIGGETQYF

V: TRBV9
length: 14
size: .
D: TRBD1
CDR3: CASSPRQGNSPLHF

V: TRBV15
length: 15
size: .
D: TRBD1
CDR3: CATSPLDRGTYEQYF

V: TRBV4-3
length: 15
size: .
D: .
CDR3: CASSQAGPGVGEQYF

V: TRBV13
length: 15
size: .
D: TRBD2
CDR3: CASSHGLAGGYEQFF

V: TRBV9
length: 16
size: .
D: .
CDR3: CASSPGGQRAAYEQYF

V: TRBV28
length: 11
size: few
D: .
CDR3: CASSTPGNQHF

V: TRBV29-1
length: 11
size: .
D: .
CDR3: CSVESGYGYTF

V: TRBV7-9
length: 15
size: .
D: .
CDR3: CASSLGGGAGTEAFF

V: TRBV28
length: 15
size: .
D: TRBD2
CDR3: CASTGLAGVPDTQYF

V: TRBV7-8
length: 13
size: .
D: TRBD1
CDR3: CASSATGLWEQFF

V: TRBV11-3
length: 13
size: .
D: .
CDR3: CASSRGPDRGQFF

V: TRBV19
length: 13
size: .
D: .
CDR3: CASEKSSYNEQFF

V: TRBV28
length: 14
size: once
D: .
CDR3: CASISSGPTDTQYF

V: TRBV5-4
length: 14
size: .
D: .
CDR3: CASSLDKSSYEQYF

V: TRBV19
length: 14
size: .
D: .
CDR3: CASSSGGIYNEQFF

V: TRBV13
length: 16
size: .
D: TRBD2
CDR3: CASRQSTQRDYNEQFF

V: TRBV11-3
length: 16
size: .
D: TRBD1
CDR3: CASSLHTGGIASEQYF

V: TRBV10-3
length: 11
size: .
D: .
CDR3: CAIATRYEQYF

V: TRBV7-8
length: 15
size: .
D: .
CDR3: CASSALLGDTGELFF

V: TRBV6-5
length: 14
size: .
D: .
CDR3: CASSPSLSTDTQYF